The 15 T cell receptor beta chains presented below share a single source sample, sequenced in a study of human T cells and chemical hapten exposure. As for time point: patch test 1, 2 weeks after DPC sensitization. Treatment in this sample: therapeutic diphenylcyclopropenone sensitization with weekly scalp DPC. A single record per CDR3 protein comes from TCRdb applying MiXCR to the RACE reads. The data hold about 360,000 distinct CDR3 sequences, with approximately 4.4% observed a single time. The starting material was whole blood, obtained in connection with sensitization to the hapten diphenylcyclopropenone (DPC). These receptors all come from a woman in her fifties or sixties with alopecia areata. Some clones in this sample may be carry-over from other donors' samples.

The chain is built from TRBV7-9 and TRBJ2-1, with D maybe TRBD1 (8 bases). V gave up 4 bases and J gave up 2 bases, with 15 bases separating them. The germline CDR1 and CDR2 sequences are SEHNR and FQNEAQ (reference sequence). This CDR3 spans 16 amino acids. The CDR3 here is CASSSAGQDTYNEQFF. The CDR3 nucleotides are TGTGCCAGCAGCTCAGCGGGACAGGACACCTACAATGAGCAGTTCTTC.

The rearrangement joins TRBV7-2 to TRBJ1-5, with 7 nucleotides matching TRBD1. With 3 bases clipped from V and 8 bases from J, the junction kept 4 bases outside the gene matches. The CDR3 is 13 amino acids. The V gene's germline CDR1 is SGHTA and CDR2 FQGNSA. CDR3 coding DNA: TGTGCCAGCAGCTTCAAAACAGGGGAGCCCCAGCATTTT. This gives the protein CASSFKTGEPQHF.

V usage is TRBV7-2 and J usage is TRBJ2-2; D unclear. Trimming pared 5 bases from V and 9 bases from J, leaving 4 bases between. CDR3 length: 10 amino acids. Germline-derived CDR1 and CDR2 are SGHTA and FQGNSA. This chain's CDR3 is CASSQRELFF. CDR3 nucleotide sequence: TGTGCCAGCAGCCAACGGGAGCTGTTTTTT.

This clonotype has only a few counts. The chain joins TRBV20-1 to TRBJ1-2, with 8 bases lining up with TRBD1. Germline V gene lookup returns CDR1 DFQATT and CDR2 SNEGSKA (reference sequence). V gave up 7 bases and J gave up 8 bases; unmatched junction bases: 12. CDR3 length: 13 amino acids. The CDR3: CSVFTGGTKGYTF. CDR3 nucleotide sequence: TGCAGTGTTTTTACAGGGGGAACCAAGGGCTACACCTTC.

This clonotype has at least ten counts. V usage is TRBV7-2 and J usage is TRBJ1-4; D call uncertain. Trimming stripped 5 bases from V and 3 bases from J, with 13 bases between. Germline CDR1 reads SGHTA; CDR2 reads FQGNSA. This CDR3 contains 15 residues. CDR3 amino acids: CASSLRPGPNEKLFF. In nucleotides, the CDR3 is TGTGCCAGCAGCCTAAGGCCCGGGCCTAATGAAAAACTGTTTTTT.

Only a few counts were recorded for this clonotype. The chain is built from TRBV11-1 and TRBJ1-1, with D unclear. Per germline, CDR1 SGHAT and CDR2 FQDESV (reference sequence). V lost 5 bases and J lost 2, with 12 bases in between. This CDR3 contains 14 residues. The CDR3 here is CASSPYAGNTEAFF. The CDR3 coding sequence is TGTGCCAGCAGCCCCTATGCCGGAAACACTGAAGCTTTCTTT.

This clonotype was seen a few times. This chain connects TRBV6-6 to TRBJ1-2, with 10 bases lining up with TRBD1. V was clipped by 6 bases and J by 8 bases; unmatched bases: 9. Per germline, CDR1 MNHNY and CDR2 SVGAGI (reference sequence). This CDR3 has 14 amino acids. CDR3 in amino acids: CASSRRGTGDGYTF. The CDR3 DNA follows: TGTGCCAGCAGCCGGCGCGGGACAGGGGACGGCTACACCTTC.

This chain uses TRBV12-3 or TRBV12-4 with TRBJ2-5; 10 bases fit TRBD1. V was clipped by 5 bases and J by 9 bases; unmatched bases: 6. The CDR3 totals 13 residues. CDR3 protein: CASSKGQGLPQYF. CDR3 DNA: TGTGCCAGCAGTAAGGGACAGGGGTTGCCCCAGTACTTC.

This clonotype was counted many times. CDR3 residues: CASRTEGNTIYF. The CDR3 DNA reads as TGTGCCAGCAGGACGGAGGGAAACACCATATATTTT. The rearrangement links TRBV6-5 to TRBJ1-3, with D unresolved. CDR1 and CDR2 from the germline V gene are MNHEY and SVGAGI. V was clipped by 6 bases and J by 4 bases, with 7 bases between them. This CDR3 is built from 12 residues.

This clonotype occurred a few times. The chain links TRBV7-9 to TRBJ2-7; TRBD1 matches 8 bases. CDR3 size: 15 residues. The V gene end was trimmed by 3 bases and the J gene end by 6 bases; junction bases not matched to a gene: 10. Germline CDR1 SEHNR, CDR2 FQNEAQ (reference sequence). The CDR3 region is CASSFRGQGALEQYF. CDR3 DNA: TGTGCCAGCAGCTTTCGAGGGCAGGGGGCACTCGAGCAGTACTTC.

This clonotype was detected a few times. CDR3 bases: TGTGCCAGCAGCCAAGGGCGGACAGGGGGGTATGAAAAACTGTTTTTT. This translates into CASSQGRTGGYEKLFF. The chain recombines TRBV14 with TRBJ1-4; the match to TRBD1 covers 10 bases. The V gene's germline CDR1 is SGHDN and CDR2 FVKESK. CDR3 size: 16 residues. The V and J ends lost 1 base and 6 bases, in that order; junction bases with no gene match: 5.

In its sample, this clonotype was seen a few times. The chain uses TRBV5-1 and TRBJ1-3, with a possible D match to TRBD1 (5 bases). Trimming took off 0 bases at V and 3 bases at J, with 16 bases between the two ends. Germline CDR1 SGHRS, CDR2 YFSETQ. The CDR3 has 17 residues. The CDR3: CASSLDGGGQLGNTIYF. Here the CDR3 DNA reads TGCGCCAGCAGCTTGGATGGGGGAGGCCAACTTGGAAACACCATATATTTT.

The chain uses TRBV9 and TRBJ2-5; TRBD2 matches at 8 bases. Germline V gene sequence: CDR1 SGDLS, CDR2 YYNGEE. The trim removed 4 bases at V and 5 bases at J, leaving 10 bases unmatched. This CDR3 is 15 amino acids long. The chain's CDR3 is CASSKGSGMSETQYF. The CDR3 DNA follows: TGTGCCAGCAGCAAGGGTAGCGGGATGTCGGAGACCCAGTACTTC.

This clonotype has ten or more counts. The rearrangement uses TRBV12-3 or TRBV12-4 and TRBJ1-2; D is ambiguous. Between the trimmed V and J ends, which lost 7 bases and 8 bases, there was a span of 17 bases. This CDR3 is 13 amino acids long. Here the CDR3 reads CASILVGSRGYTF. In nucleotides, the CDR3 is TGTGCCAGCATCCTTGTGGGGTCCCGGGGCTACACCTTC.

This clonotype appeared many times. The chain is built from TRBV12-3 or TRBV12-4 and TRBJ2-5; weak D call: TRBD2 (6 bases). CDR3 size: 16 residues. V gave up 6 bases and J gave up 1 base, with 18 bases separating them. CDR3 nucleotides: TGTGCCAGCAGCCCGGGGAAACTAGCTCTCCAAGAGACCCAGTACTTC. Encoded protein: CASSPGKLALQETQYF.